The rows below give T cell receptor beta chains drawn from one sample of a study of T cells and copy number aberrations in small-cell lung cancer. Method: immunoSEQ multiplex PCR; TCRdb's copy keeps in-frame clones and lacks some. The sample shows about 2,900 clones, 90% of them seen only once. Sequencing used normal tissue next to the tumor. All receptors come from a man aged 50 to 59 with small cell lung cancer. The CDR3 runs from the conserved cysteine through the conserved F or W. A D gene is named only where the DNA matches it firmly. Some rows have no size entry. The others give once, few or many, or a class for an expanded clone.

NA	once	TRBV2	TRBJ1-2	TGTGCCAGCTTAGAAGGTGCCCCTGGCGGCTATGGCTACACCTTC	CASLEGAPGGYGYTF
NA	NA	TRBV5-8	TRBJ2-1	TGTGCCAGCAGCTCCCTCATCGGGGATGAGCAGTTCTTC	CASSSLIGDEQFF
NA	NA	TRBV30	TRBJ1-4	TGTGCCTGGAGTGGCAGATCGGTAACTAATGAAAAACTGTTTTTT	CAWSGRSVTNEKLFF
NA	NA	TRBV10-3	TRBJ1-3	TGTGCCATCAGTGGGGGGGCGAGCTCTGGAAACACCATATATTTT	CAISGGASSGNTIYF
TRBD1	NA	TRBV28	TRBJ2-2	TGTGCCAGCAGCGGGACAGTAAACACCGGGGAGCTGTTTTTT	CASSGTVNTGELFF
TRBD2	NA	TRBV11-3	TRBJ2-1	TGTGCCAGCAGCGTAAGCGGGGGGCCCTACAATGAGCAGTTCTTC	CASSVSGGPYNEQFF
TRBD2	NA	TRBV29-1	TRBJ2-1	TGCAGCGTTGGTCTAGCGGATCCCAATGAGCAGTTCTTC	CSVGLADPNEQFF
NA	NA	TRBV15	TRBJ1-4	TGTGCCACCAGCAAAAAGCTCGCCGGGGAAAAACTGTTTTTT	CATSKKLAGEKLFF
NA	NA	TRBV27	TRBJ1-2	TGTGCCAGCAGTGTAGGGCAGTCCTATGGCTACACCTTC	CASSVGQSYGYTF
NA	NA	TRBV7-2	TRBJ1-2	TGTGCCAGCAGCTTAGCGATGGGGGGGGCCAACTATGGCTACACCTTC	CASSLAMGGANYGYTF
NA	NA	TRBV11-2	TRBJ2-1	TGTGCCAGCAGCTTTGGGGACTCCTTCTACAATGAGCAGTTCTTC	CASSFGDSFYNEQFF
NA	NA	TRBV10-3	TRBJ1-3	TGTGCCATCAGTGAGTCGACGGGGTGGACTGGAAACACCATATATTTT	CAISESTGWTGNTIYF
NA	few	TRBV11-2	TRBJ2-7	TGTGCCAGCAGCTTCCCGACAAATACCTACGAGCAGTACTTC	CASSFPTNTYEQYF
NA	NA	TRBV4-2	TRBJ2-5	TGTGCCAGCAGCCCCTCGGACAATCAAGAGACCCAGTACTTC	CASSPSDNQETQYF
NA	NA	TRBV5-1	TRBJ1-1	TGCGCCAGCAGTGATTCGTGGCAGAACACTGAAGCTTTCTTT	CASSDSWQNTEAFF
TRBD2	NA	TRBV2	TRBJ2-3	TGTGCCACCCGACTAGCTAGCACAGATACGCAGTATTTT	CATRLASTDTQYF
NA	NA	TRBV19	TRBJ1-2	TGTGCCAGTCGTGCAGGGGCGGAAGGCTACACCTTC	CASRAGAEGYTF
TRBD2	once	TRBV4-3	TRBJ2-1	TGCGCCAGCAGCCTAGCGGGGGAATCCTACAATGAGCAGTTCTTC	CASSLAGESYNEQFF
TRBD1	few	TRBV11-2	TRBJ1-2	TGTGCCAGCAGCGCCCAACCGGGACAGGGTACGGGTGGCTACACCTTC	CASSAQPGQGTGGYTF
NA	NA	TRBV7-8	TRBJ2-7	TGTGCCAGCAGCTTAAGAGAGTACGAGCAGTACTTC	CASSLREYEQYF
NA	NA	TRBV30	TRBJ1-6	TGTGCCGGTCTCAGGGATGGCTCCTATAATTCACCCCTCCACTTT	CAGLRDGSYNSPLHF
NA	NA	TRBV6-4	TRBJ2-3	TGTGCCAGCAGTGTCGGTGACCAAGATACGCAGTATTTT	CASSVGDQDTQYF
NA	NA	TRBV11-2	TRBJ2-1	TGTGCCAGCAGCTTCCGGAGCTCCTACAATGAGCAGTTCTTC	CASSFRSSYNEQFF
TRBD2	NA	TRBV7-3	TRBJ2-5	TGTGCCAGCAGCTTAATGGCGGGGGAGGGGGAGACCCAGTACTTC	CASSLMAGEGETQYF
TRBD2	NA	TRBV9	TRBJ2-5	TGTGCCAGCAGCGTATTCGGGGGGGAAGAGACCCAGTACTTC	CASSVFGGEETQYF
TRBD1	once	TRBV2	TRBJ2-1	TGTGCCAGCAGTGTGGACAGGGGTAGTGTAAATGAGCAGTTCTTC	CASSVDRGSVNEQFF
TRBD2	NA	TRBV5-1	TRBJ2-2	TGCGCCAGCAGCATGCGGACTAGCGGGGGCTCGGGGGAGCTGTTTTTT	CASSMRTSGGSGELFF
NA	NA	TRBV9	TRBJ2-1	TGTGCCAGTACGCCGCTAGTAAATGAGCAGTTCTTC	CASTPLVNEQFF
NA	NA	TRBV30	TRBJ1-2	TGTGCCTGGAGTGTACAGGCCTACTATGGCTACACCTTC	CAWSVQAYYGYTF
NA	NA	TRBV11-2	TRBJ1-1	TGTGCCAGCAGCTTAGTAGCCCAGGGGAACACTGAAGCTTTCTTT	CASSLVAQGNTEAFF
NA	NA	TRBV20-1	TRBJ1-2	TGCAGTGCTGGTCAGGGTTATGGCTACACCTTC	CSAGQGYGYTF
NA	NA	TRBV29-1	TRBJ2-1	TGCAGCGTTGAACGGACAGTTGACAATGAGCAGTTCTTC	CSVERTVDNEQFF
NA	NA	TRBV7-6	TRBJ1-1	TGTGCCAGCAGCTCCGGGACACAGAACACTGAAGCTTTCTTT	CASSSGTQNTEAFF
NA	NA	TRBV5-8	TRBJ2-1	TGTGCCAGCAGCCTGTTCTTAGAGCAGTTCTTC	CASSLFLEQFF
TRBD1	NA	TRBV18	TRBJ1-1	TGTGCCAGCTCAAAAAGTACAGGGGCCTCGAGGGACACTGAAGCTTTCTTT	CASSKSTGASRDTEAFF
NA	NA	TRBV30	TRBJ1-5	TGTGCCTGGAGTGTCGGGGGCAATCAGCCCCAGCATTTT	CAWSVGGNQPQHF
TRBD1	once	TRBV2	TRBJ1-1	TGTGCCAGCGACAGGGGTGGACTTTCAGAAGCTTTCTTT	CASDRGGLSEAFF
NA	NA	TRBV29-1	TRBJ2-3	TGCAGCGCGGGACAACGCACAGATACGCAGTATTTT	CSAGQRTDTQYF
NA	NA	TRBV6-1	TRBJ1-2	TGTGCCAGCAGTCAGGGCACGTATGGCTACACCTTC	CASSQGTYGYTF
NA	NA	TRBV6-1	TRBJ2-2	TGTGCCAGCAGTGAAGAGGCAGGGAACACCGGGGAGCTGTTTTTT	CASSEEAGNTGELFF
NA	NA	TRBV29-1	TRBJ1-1	TGCAGCGTTGACGCCGGGTTGAACACTGAAGCTTTCTTT	CSVDAGLNTEAFF
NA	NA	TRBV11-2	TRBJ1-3	TGTGCCAGCAGCCCTTCCGGCCTTGCCTCTGGAAACACCATATATTTT	CASSPSGLASGNTIYF
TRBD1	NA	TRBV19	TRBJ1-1	TGTGCCAGTAGTATAGATGTTTCAGAGACAGGGGACACTGAAGCTTTCTTT	CASSIDVSETGDTEAFF
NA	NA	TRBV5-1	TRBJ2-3	TGCGCCAGCAGCTCATGGGGGCAGACAGATACGCAGTATTTT	CASSSWGQTDTQYF
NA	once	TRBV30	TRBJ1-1	TGTGCCTGGAGTATAATAGGGGCCAACACTGAAGCTTTCTTT	CAWSIIGANTEAFF
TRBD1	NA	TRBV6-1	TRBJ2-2	TGTGCCAGCAGGGACAGGGGGGCCGGGGAGCTGTTTTTT	CASRDRGAGELFF
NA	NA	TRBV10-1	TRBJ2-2	TGCGCCAGCAGTGTGGGCTGGGCGAACACCGGGGAGCTGTTTTTT	CASSVGWANTGELFF
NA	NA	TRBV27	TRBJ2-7	TGTGCCAGCAGTCCTCTAGCGAGTAACTACGAGCAGTACTTC	CASSPLASNYEQYF
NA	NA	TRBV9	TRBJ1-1	TGTGCCAGCAGCGCTCAGGGCCAAGCGAACACTGAAGCTTTCTTT	CASSAQGQANTEAFF
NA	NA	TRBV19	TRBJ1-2	TGTGCCAGTAGTATAGATCTAACAGGGTGGAACTATGGCTACACCTTC	CASSIDLTGWNYGYTF
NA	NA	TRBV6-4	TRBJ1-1	TGTGCCAGCAGCCTTGATGGGGGGTCGAACACTGAAGCTTTCTTT	CASSLDGGSNTEAFF